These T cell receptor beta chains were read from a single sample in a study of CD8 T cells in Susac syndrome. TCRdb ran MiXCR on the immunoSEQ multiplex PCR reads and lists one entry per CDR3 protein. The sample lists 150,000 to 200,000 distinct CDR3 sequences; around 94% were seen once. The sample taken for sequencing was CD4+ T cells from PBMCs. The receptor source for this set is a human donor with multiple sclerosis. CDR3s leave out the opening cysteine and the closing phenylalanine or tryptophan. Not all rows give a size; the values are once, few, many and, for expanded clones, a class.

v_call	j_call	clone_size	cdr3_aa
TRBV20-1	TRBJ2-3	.	SARAMASGSHGPQY
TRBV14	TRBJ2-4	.	ASSQGWVKNIQY
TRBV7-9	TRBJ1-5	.	ASSLSGSGDQPQH
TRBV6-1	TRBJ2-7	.	ASRAGLEGWY
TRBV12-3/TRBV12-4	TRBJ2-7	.	ASGKREGLYEQY
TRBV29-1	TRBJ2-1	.	SISRRATSYNEQF
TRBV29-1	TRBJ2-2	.	SVVELMGGELF
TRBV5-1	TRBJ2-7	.	ASSWGSGMGLEQY
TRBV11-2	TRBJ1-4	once	ASSLAGVSEKLF
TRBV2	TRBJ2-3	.	ASRTGTGRVGSTDTQY
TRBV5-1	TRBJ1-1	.	ASSSLQGAGTEAF
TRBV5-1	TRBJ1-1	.	ASGLGDSYTEAF
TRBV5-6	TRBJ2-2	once	ASSFVSRDGELF
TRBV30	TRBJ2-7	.	AWSGGGGIQY
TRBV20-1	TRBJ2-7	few	SARGWRELREQY
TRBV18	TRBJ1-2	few	ASSSGQVYGYT
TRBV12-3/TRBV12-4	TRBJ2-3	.	ASSFSSIPDTQY
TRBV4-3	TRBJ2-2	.	ASSQESQATGELF